This T cell receptor beta chain was obtained from a study of T-cell memory formation after mild COVID-19. Each CDR3 protein is one row after TCRdb ran MiXCR on the 5' RACE reads. The sample holds 200,000 or so distinct CDR3 sequences; 9.5% are singletons and the top ten take 3% to 4%. In its sample, this clonotype was seen many times. CDR3 length equals 17 residues. V shed 2 bases and J shed 1 base, with 19 bases lying between them. From germline, CDR1 is DFQATT and CDR2 SNEGSKA (reference sequence). The receptor's source is a man younger than 35 who had mild COVID-19 (a few samples of this study predate the infection). Cell type and time point are not known. The chain joins TRBV20-1 to TRBJ2-3; D possibly corresponds to TRBD2 (5 bases). The source material was PBMCs or a T cell subset sorted from them (not recorded which). The CDR3 DNA reads as TGCAGTGCTAGAAGTCCAGGATTCAAGGGAGGCACAGATACGCAGTATTTT. Amino acids: CSARSPGFKGGTDTQYF.